This T cell receptor (beta chain) is from a study of blood T cell repertoires in COVID-19. Study as a whole: Spain, Italy and the United States supplied samples that represented acute and convalescent COVID-19. T cells, B-cell-depleted T cells, or PBMCs supplied cDNA or gDNA.

As processed by the authors: Amplification of reference gene primers provided the estimated nucleated cell counts. Method: immunoSEQ multiplex PCR; TCRdb's copy keeps in-frame clones and lacks some. That table supplies the V and J calls and clone size; D and trimming were determined from the DNA. The table lists about 320,000 clones, 89% of them singletons, with around 10% in the top ten. With 1 base removed from V and 2 bases from J, the gap between germline ends came to 16 bases. The CDR3 extends over 17 amino acids. Germline V gives CDR1 SGHDN, CDR2 FVKESK. The chain uses TRBV14 and TRBJ2-3, with a weak D call TRBD2 (6 bases). Sequences were obtained from peripheral blood. This clonotype originated in a woman in her 30s with COVID-19, enrolled during active disease. The CDR3 region is CASSQGFFGGNTDTQYF. The CDR3 DNA follows: TGTGCCAGCAGCCAAGGGTTTTTTGGCGGGAACACAGATACGCAGTATTTT.